Listed below are T cell receptor beta chains from one sample, sequenced in a study of vaccination effects on CD4 cells after COVID-19. No antigen is known for these receptors. Some clones are missing from TCRdb's copy, which holds only in-frame ones; the method was immunoSEQ multiplex PCR. The sample lists about 28,000 clones; 73% were seen once. The sample was CD4+ T cells from PBMCs cultured with HCoV-NL63 spike peptides, taken after COVID-19 vaccination. All receptors come from a human donor who received a COVID-19 vaccine. Both conserved end residues are trimmed from each CDR3. A D gene is named only where the DNA matches it firmly. Clone size appears in some rows only: once, few, many, or a class for an expanded clone.

d_gene	v_gene	j_gene	abundance	CDR3aa
-	TRBV11-3	TRBJ1-5	-	ASSSPTGYSNQPQH
-	TRBV7-9	TRBJ1-2	-	ASSYTRDGYT
-	TRBV3-1/TRBV3-2	TRBJ2-7	-	ASSQGPSPYEQY
-	TRBV6-6	TRBJ1-2	-	ATTPDGNYGYT
TRBD1	TRBV30	TRBJ1-5	-	AWSSNRDRGSNQPQH
TRBD1	TRBV10-3	TRBJ2-1	-	AISLDRGFDEQF
-	TRBV3-1/TRBV3-2	TRBJ1-1	-	ASSLMGNTEAF
-	TRBV20-1	TRBJ1-1	few	SASIEVGKAF
TRBD1	TRBV30	TRBJ1-2	-	ACRTGAMLSGYT
-	TRBV10-3	TRBJ2-1	-	AISERVVSYNEQF
-	TRBV20-1	TRBJ1-4	-	SAPGPKLF
TRBD1	TRBV7-2	TRBJ2-1	few	ASSLITGANNEQF
-	TRBV3-1/TRBV3-2	TRBJ2-7	-	ASSQAPGPYEQY
TRBD1	TRBV5-5	TRBJ1-1	few	ASSLWAGGDPSTEAF
-	TRBV2	TRBJ1-5	-	ASSENQGSQPQH
-	TRBV5-6	TRBJ1-5	few	ASSSHGFYSNQPQH
TRBD2	TRBV7-8	TRBJ2-3	-	ASSLVPSGSVDTQY
TRBD2	TRBV4-1	TRBJ2-1	-	ASSQDLSSGTYNEQF
-	TRBV6-5	TRBJ1-1	-	ASSYTGSDFTEAF
TRBD2	TRBV3-1/TRBV3-2	TRBJ2-2	-	ASSHSGGGELF
-	TRBV5-4	TRBJ1-2	-	ASSLSGTYGYT
-	TRBV5-4	TRBJ2-2	-	ASSLLAGGLNTGELF
TRBD2	TRBV19	TRBJ2-3	-	ASSVTSGSLTDTQY
-	TRBV6-1	TRBJ2-2	few	ASSPSRAGELF
TRBD1	TRBV6-5	TRBJ2-7	-	ASSYRDRVYEQY
-	TRBV2	TRBJ1-2	-	ASSTTEGNGYT
-	TRBV7-9	TRBJ2-7	once	ASSFSTRSNEQY
-	TRBV7-9	TRBJ2-5	once	ASNPGVVREETQY
-	TRBV2	TRBJ2-7	-	ASNAGEISYEQY
-	TRBV11-3	TRBJ2-2	few	ASSLRDPGELF
-	TRBV3-1/TRBV3-2	TRBJ2-2	-	ASSHGEAARRELF
TRBD2	TRBV5-1	TRBJ2-7	-	ASSLGGLVYEQY
-	TRBV4-1	TRBJ2-7	few	ASSQSDRPYEQY
TRBD1	TRBV5-6	TRBJ1-2	-	ASSSGQGALYGYT
-	TRBV19	TRBJ2-3	-	ASKLDLSTDTQY
-	TRBV21-1	TRBJ1-3	-	ASSKVGTQPSGNTIY
-	TRBV10-2	TRBJ2-5	-	ASSEAGSETQY
TRBD1	TRBV5-1	TRBJ2-3	-	ASSLQGAGTDTQY
-	TRBV6-5	TRBJ2-7	-	ASTSNYEQY
-	TRBV6-5	TRBJ1-1	once	ASSYTTGVMNTEAF
-	TRBV10-1	TRBJ1-2	-	ASSENGNYGYT
TRBD1	TRBV18	TRBJ1-3	-	ASGTGGSGNTIY
-	TRBV6-5	TRBJ1-2	few	ASSFLGRTGGYT
-	TRBV5-1	TRBJ2-5	medium-sized	ASSLAGGVQETQY
-	TRBV6-5	TRBJ2-2	-	ASSYPGGELF
TRBD1	TRBV18	TRBJ2-7	few	ASSPRMVWTGDDEQY
-	TRBV2	TRBJ1-1	-	ASSVTGQTEAF
-	TRBV11-1	TRBJ2-3	-	ASSLATDTQY
TRBD2	TRBV5-1	TRBJ2-7	-	ASSRGEGYEQY
-	TRBV7-9	TRBJ1-2	-	ASSLEDIALPSYGYT
-	TRBV10-3	TRBJ2-7	-	AISPGRGIPTYEQY
TRBD1	TRBV19	TRBJ1-5	-	ASRRDRVSNQPQH
-	TRBV19	TRBJ1-4	-	ASRQPTNEKLF
TRBD1	TRBV4-1	TRBJ2-5	-	ASSQAGQGEETQY
-	TRBV19	TRBJ2-2	few	ASSIPAWENTGELF
-	TRBV3-1/TRBV3-2	TRBJ2-5	-	ASSPRVSGTQY
-	TRBV7-9	TRBJ1-5	-	ASSGSNSNQPQH
TRBD1	TRBV9	TRBJ2-1	few	ASSGGPGQLGNEQF
-	TRBV5-1	TRBJ2-1	-	ASSPGDRFPF
-	TRBV14	TRBJ1-3	-	ASSQGTDCV